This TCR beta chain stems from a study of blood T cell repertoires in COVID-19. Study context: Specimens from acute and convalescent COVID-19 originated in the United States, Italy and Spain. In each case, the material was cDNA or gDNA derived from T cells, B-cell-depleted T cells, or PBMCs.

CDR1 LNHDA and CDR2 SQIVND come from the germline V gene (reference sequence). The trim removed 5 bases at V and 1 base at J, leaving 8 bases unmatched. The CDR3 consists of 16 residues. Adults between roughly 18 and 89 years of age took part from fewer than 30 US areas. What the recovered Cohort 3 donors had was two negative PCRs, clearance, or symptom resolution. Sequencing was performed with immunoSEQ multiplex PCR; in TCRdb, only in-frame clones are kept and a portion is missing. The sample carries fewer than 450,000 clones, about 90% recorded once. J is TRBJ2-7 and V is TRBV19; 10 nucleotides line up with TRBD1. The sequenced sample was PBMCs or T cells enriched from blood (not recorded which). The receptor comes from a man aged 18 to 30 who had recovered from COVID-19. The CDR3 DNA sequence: TGTGCCAGTAGTGCACCCCGGGACAGGGGTTCCTACGAGCAGTACTTC. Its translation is CASSAPRDRGSYEQYF.